Given below is one TCR beta chain in context. Its cognate antigen is unknown. The primer mix had 60 Vbeta and 13 Jbeta primers. Sequenced by immunoSEQ multiplex PCR; TCRdb stores in-frame clones only, minus some. The data contain approximately 170,000 clones, around 67% of them singletons. With 1 base removed from V and 4 bases from J, the gap between germline ends came to 10 bases. Germline V gene sequence: CDR1 SGHTS, CDR2 YDEGEE. The CDR3 has 14 residues. The sample originates from a study of cytomegalovirus exposure and HLA in healthy donors. Study findings and constraints: Earlier analysis yielded a pattern in which most TCR beta V segments were productive about 90% or about 30% of the time. A missense DCLRE1C variant was associated with V- and J-gene trimming of TCR beta chains in a later analysis, and an independent cohort replicated the association.

The rearrangement joins TRBV5-8 to TRBJ2-3; D is ambiguous. The specimen sequenced was PBMCs. The sequence came from a woman in her thirties in good health and CMV-seropositive. The CDR3 protein is CASSLFYLPDTQYF. The CDR3 coding sequence is TGTGCCAGCAGCTTGTTCTACCTCCCAGATACGCAGTATTTT.